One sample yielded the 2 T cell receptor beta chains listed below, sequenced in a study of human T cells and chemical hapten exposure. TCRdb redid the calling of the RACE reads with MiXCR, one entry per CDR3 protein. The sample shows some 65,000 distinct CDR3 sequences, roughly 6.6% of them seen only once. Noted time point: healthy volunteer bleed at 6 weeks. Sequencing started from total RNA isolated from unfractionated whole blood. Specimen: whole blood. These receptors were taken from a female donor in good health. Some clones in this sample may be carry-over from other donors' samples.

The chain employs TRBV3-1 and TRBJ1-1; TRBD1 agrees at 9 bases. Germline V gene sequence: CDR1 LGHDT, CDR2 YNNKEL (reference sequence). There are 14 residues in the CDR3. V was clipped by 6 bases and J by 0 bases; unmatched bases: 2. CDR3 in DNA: TGTGCCAGCAGAGGACAGGGGATGAACACTGAAGCTTTCTTT. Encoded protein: CASRGQGMNTEAFF.

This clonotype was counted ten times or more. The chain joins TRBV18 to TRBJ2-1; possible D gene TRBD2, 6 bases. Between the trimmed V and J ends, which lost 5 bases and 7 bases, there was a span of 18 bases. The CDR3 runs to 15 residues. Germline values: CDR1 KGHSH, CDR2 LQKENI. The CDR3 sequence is CASSGSIGSGNEQFF. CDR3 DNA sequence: TGTGCCAGCTCAGGTTCTATCGGGAGCGGGAATGAGCAGTTCTTC.